This TCR beta chain comes out of a study of shared clonotypes between healthy human individuals. For the study at large: Each donor's CD8 memory used one plate, CD8 naive two, each CD4 subset three.

Investigators divided CD4+ cells into CD45RA+ naive and CD45RA-negative memory subsets. Profiling relied on immunoSEQ multiplex PCR, and the TCRdb table lists in-frame clones only, not all of them. The table records about 2 million clones, roughly 96% of them present only once. Germline V gives CDR1 WSHSY, CDR2 SAAADI. V lost 4 bases, J lost 9 bases, and 13 bases lay in between. There are 14 residues in the CDR3. The sample taken for sequencing was naive CD4+ T cells sorted from blood. Subset denoted: CD45RA+ positively selected. The TCR comes from a man aged 18 to 29 in good health. V is TRBV10-2 and J is TRBJ1-6, with D possibly matching TRBD1 (5 bases). The CDR3 sequence: CASSGGELASPLHF. CDR3 sequence (DNA): TGCGCCAGCAGTGGGGGGGAATTGGCTTCACCCCTCCACTTT.